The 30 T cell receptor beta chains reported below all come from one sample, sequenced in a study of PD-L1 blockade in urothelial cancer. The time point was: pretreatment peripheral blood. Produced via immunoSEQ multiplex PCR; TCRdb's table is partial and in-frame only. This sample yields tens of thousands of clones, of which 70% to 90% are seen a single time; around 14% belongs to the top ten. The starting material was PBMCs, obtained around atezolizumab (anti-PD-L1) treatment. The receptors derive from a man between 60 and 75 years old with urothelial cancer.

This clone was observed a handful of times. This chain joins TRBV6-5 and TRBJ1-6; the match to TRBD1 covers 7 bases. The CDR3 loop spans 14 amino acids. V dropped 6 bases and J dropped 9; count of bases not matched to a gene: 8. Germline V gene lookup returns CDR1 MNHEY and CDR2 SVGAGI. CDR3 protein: CASSTDRERSPLHF. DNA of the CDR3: TGTGCCAGCAGCACCGACAGGGAGCGTTCACCCCTCCACTTT.

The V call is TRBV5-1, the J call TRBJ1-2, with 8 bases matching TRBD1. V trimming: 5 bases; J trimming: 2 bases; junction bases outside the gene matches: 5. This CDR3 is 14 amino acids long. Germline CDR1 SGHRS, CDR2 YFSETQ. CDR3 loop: CASRSGTGNYGYTF. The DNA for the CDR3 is TGCGCCAGCAGATCCGGGACAGGAAACTATGGCTACACCTTC.

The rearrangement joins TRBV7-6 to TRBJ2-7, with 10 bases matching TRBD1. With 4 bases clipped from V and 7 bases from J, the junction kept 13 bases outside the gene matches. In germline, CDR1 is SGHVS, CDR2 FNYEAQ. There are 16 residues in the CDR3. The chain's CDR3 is CASSSHLGQGTGEQYF. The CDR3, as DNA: TGTGCCAGCAGCTCCCATCTGGGACAGGGGACGGGTGAGCAGTACTTC.

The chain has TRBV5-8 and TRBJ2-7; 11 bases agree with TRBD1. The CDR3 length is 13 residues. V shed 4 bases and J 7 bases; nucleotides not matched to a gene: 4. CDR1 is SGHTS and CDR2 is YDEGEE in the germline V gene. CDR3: CASSRTGGWEQYF. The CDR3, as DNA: TGTGCCAGCAGCCGGACAGGGGGCTGGGAGCAGTACTTC.

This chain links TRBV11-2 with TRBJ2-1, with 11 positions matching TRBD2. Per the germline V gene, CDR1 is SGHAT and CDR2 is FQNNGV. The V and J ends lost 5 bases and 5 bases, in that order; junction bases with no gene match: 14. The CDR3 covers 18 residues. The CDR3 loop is CASSPRLAGRSSDNEQFF. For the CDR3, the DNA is TGTGCCAGCAGCCCCCGACTAGCGGGAAGAAGTAGCGACAATGAGCAGTTCTTC.

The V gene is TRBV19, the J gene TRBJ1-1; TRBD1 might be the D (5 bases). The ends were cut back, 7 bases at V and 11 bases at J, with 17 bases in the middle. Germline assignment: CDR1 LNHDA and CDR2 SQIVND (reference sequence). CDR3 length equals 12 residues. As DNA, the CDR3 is TGTGCCAGTAACCCCCCAGGGTATGGGGCTTTCTTT. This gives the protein CASNPPGYGAFF.

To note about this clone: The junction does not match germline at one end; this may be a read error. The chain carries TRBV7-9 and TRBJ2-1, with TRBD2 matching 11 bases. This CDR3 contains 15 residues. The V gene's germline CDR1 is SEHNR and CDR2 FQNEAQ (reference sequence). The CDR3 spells CASGLGSGGAREQFF. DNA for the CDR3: TGTGCCAGCGGCTTGGGTAGCGGGGGGGCTAGAGAGCAGTTCTTC.

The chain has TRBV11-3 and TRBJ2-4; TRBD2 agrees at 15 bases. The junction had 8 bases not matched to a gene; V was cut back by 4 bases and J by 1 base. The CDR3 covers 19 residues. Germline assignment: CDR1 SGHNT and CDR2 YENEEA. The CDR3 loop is CASSSRTSGGAGAKNIQYF. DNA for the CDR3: TGTGCCAGCAGCTCCAGGACTAGCGGGGGGGCCGGGGCCAAAAACATTCAGTACTTC. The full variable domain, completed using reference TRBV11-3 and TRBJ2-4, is EAGVVQSPRYKIIEKKQPVAFWCNPISGHNTLYWYLQNLGQGPELLIRYENEEAVDDSQLPKDRFSAERLKGVDSTLKIQPAELGDSAVYLCASSSRTSGGAGAKNIQYFGAGTRLSVL.

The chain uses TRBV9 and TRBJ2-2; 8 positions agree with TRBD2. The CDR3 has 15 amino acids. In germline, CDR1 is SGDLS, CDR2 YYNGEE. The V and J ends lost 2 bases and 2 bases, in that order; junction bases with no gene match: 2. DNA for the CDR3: TGTGCCAGCAGCGTTACTAGCGGTAACACCGGGGAGCTGTTTTTT. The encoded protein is CASSVTSGNTGELFF. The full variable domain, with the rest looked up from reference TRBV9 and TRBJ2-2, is DSGVTQTPKHLITATGQRVTLRCSPRSGDLSVYWYQQSLDQGLQFLIQYYNGEERAKGNILERFSAQQFPDLHSELNLSSLELGDSALYFCASSVTSGNTGELFFGEGSRLTVL.

DNA for the CDR3: TGTGCCAGCAGCTTGGATAGCGGGAGGGCCTTTAACAATGAGCAGTTCTTC. It is translated as CASSLDSGRAFNNEQFF. The V gene is TRBV5-4, the J gene TRBJ2-1; 11 positions agree with TRBD2. CDR1 and CDR2 (germline): SGHNT, YYREEE (reference sequence). The CDR3 is 17 residues long. J lost 5 bases, V lost 0 bases, and 7 bases had no gene match.

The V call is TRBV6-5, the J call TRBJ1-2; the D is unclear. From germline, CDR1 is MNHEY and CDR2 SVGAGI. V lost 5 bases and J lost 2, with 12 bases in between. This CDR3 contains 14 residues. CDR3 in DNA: TGTGCCAGCAGTCCCACCGGGTGGAACTATGGCTACACCTTC. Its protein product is CASSPTGWNYGYTF.

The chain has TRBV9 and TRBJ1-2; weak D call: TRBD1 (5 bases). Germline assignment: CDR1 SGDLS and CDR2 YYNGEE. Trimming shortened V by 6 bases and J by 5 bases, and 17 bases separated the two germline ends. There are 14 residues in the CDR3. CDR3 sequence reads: CASTLGQGVYGYTF. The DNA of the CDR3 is TGTGCCAGCACCTTGGGGCAGGGTGTGTATGGCTACACCTTC.

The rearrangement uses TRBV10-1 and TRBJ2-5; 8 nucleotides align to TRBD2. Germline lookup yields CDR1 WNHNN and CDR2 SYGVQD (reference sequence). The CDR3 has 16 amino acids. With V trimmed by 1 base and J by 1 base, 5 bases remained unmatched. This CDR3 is CASSEFSGDSQETQYF. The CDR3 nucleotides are TGCGCCAGCAGTGAGTTTAGCGGGGACTCCCAAGAGACCCAGTACTTC.

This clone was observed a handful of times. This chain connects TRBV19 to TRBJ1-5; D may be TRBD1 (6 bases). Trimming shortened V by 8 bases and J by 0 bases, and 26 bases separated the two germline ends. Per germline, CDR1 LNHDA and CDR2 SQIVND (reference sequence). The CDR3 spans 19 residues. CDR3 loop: CASRVGGGRLVYSNQPQHF. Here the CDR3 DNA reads TGTGCCAGTCGTGTTGGCGGGGGGCGATTGGTTTATAGCAATCAGCCCCAGCATTTT. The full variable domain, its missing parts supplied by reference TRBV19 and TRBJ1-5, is DGGITQSPKYLFRKEGQNVTLSCEQNLNHDAMYWYRQDPGQGLRLIYYSQIVNDFQKGDIAEGYSVSREKKESFPLTVTSAQKNPTAFYLCASRVGGGRLVYSNQPQHFGDGTRLSIL.

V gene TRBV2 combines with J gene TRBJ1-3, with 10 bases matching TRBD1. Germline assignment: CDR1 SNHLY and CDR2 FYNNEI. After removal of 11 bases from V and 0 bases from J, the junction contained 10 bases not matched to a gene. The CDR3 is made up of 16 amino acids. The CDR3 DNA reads TGTGCCTCCGGGACAGGGGACCTCAACTCTGGAAACACCATATATTTT. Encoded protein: CASGTGDLNSGNTIYF.

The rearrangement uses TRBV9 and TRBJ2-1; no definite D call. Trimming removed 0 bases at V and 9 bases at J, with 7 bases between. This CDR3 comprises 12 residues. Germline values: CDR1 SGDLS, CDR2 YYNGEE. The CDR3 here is CASSVGYSEQFF. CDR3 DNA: TGTGCCAGCAGCGTAGGGTATAGTGAGCAGTTCTTC.

The CDR3 DNA reads TGTGCCAGCAGTTTAGCTAGCGGGGATTACAATGAGCAGTTCTTC. Encoded protein: CASSLASGDYNEQFF. This chain joins TRBV27 and TRBJ2-1; 9 bases are a match to TRBD2. Germline trimming cut 2 bases from V and 4 bases from J; bases unmatched to any gene: 3. Germline V gene data show CDR1 as MNHEY and CDR2 as SMNVEV (reference sequence). CDR3 length: 15 amino acids.

CDR3 in DNA: TGTGCCAGCTCCGGGACAGGAAACAATTCACCCCTCCACTTT. It codes for CASSGTGNNSPLHF. The chain has TRBV18 and TRBJ1-6; 8 nucleotides align to TRBD1. Trimming at V came to 6 bases and at J to 7 bases, leaving 5 bases not matched to a gene. Germline V gene lookup returns CDR1 KGHSH and CDR2 LQKENI. The CDR3 loop spans 14 amino acids.

The DNA for the CDR3 is TGCGCCAGCAGCAGGACAGCACAGGGCTATGGCTACACCTTC. Its protein is CASSRTAQGYGYTF. The V call is TRBV4-3, the J call TRBJ1-2; tentatively, D is TRBD1 (6 bases). Germline loops: CDR1 LGHNA, CDR2 YSLEER. CDR3 length equals 14 residues. The V and J ends lost 5 bases and 4 bases respectively, with 14 bases between them.

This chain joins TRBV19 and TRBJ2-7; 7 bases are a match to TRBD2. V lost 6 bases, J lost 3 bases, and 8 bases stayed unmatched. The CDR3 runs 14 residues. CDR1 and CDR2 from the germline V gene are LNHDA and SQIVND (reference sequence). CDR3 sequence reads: CASSASTSSYEQYF. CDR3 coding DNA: TGTGCCAGTAGCGCCTCGACTAGCAGCTACGAGCAGTACTTC.

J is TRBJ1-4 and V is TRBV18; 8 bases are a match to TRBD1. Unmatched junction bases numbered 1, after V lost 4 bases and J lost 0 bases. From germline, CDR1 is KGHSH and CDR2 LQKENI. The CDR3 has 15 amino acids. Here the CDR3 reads CASSRGQATNEKLFF. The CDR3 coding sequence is TGTGCCAGCTCACGGGGACAGGCAACTAATGAAAAACTGTTTTTT.

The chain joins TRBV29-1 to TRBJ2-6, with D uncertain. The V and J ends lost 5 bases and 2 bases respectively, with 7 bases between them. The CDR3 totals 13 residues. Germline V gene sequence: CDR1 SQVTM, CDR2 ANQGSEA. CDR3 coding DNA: TGCAGCGTTTCTGACACTGGGGCCAACGTCCTGACTTTC. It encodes CSVSDTGANVLTF.

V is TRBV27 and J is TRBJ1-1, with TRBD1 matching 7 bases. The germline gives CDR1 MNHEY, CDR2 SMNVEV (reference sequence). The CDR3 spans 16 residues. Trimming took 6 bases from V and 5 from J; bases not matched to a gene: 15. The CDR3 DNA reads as TGTGCCAGCAGATATCACAGGGGCCGAGGTGAAACTGAAGCTTTCTTT. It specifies CASRYHRGRGETEAFF.

As DNA, the CDR3 is TGTGCCAGCAGAAAAAATGACAGGGCCAGCTCTGGAAACACCATATATTTT. Its protein is CASRKNDRASSGNTIYF. The rearrangement joins TRBV14 to TRBJ1-3, with 7 bases that match TRBD1. Germline V lookup: CDR1 SGHDN, CDR2 FVKESK. The CDR3 is 17 residues long. Trimming at V came to 6 bases and at J to 0 bases, leaving 11 bases not matched to a gene.

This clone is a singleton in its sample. The DNA of the CDR3 is TGTGCCAGCAGTCGAGACAGGGGGCTCTATGGCTACACCTTC. Protein sequence: CASSRDRGLYGYTF. V is TRBV6-1 and J is TRBJ1-2, with 10 bases that match TRBD1. The CDR3 is 14 amino acids. CDR1 MNHNS and CDR2 SASEGT come from the germline V gene. J gave up 4 bases and V 5 bases, and 4 bases lay outside the gene matches.

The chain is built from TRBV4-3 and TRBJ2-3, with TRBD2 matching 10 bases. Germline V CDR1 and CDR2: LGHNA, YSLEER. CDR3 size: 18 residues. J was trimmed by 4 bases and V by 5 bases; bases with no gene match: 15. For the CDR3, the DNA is TGCGCCAGCAGCTCACGAGGCCAGCTAGCGGGAGTTCCAGATACGCAGTATTTT. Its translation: CASSSRGQLAGVPDTQYF.

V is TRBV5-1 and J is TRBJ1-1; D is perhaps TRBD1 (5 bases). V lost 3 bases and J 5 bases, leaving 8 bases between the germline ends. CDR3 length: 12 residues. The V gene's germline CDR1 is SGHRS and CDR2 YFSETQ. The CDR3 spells CASSSGLTEAFF. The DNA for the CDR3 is TGCGCCAGCAGCTCGGGACTTACTGAAGCTTTCTTT.

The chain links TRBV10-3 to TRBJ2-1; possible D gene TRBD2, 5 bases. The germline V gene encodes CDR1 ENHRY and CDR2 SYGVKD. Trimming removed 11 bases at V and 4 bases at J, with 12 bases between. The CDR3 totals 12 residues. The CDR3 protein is CAAGPEYNEQFF. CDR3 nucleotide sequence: TGTGCCGCGGGCCCAGAGTACAATGAGCAGTTCTTC.

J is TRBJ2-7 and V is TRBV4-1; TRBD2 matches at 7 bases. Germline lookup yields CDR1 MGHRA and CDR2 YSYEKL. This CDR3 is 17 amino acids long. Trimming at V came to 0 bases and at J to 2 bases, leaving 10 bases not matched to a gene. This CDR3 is CASSQDWSRGSTYEQYF. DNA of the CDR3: TGCGCCAGCAGCCAAGATTGGTCTCGCGGGAGCACCTACGAGCAGTACTTC.

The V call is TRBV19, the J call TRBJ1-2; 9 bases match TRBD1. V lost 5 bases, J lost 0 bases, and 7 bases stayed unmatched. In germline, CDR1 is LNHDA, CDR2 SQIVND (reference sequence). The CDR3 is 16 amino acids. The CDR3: CASSPIQGAANYGYTF. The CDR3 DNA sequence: TGTGCCAGTAGTCCGATACAGGGGGCCGCTAACTATGGCTACACCTTC.